Each of the 21 T cell receptor beta chains below was sequenced from the same sample in a study of blood T cell repertoires in COVID-19. Sequencing used immunoSEQ multiplex PCR; TCRdb keeps in-frame clones, though not all of them. The sample lists approximately 220,000 clones; around 81% were seen once. Sequenced sample: peripheral blood. The source of these receptors is a woman aged 30 to 39 who had recovered from COVID-19.

This chain connects TRBV5-4 to TRBJ2-7; 9 bases are a match to TRBD2. This CDR3 comprises 17 residues. Looked up from germline, CDR1 is SGHNT and CDR2 is YYREEE (reference sequence). The J segment lost 0 bases and the V segment lost 1 base, leaving 8 bases of the junction unmatched. The CDR3 is CASSLPLAGGNSYEQYF. For the CDR3, the DNA is TGTGCCAGCAGCTTGCCGTTGGCGGGAGGGAACTCCTACGAGCAGTACTTC.

V gene TRBV6-5 combines with J gene TRBJ2-7; 8 positions agree with TRBD1. The trim removed 7 bases at V and 2 bases at J, leaving 7 bases unmatched. This CDR3 spans 14 amino acids. Germline V gene data show CDR1 as MNHEY and CDR2 as SVGAGI. The CDR3 DNA sequence: TGTGCCAGCAAGACAGAGACAGGGGCCTACGAGCAGTACTTC. Translating it yields CASKTETGAYEQYF.

The rearrangement uses TRBV4-2 and TRBJ2-1; TRBD2 matches 12 bases. The trim removed 7 bases at V and 9 bases at J, leaving 10 bases unmatched. CDR3 length: 15 amino acids. The germline V gene has CDR1 LGHNA and CDR2 YNFKEQ. CDR3 bases: TGTGCCAGCAAACCCGGACTAGCGGGAAATTCTGAGCAGTTCTTC. Protein sequence: CASKPGLAGNSEQFF.

The chain uses TRBV7-9 and TRBJ2-4; possibly TRBD2 for D (6 bases). CDR1 and CDR2 (germline): SEHNR, FQNEAQ (reference sequence). Trimming took 7 bases from V and 5 from J, leaving 18 bases between them. This CDR3 contains 15 residues. The CDR3 loop is CASTTPGEVQNIQYF. For the CDR3, the DNA is TGTGCCAGCACCACTCCCGGGGAGGTCCAAAACATTCAGTACTTC.

The V call is TRBV12-3 or TRBV12-4, the J call TRBJ1-1, with no clear D. There are 13 residues in the CDR3. V gave up 3 bases and J gave up 10 bases, with 15 bases separating them. The DNA of the CDR3 is TGTGCCAGCAGTTTCGGCGGTCATCCGACAGCTTTCTTT. The encoded protein is CASSFGGHPTAFF.

The chain has TRBV27 and TRBJ1-2; 8 positions match TRBD1. Per the germline V gene, CDR1 is MNHEY and CDR2 is SMNVEV (reference sequence). V was pared by 0 bases and J by 4 bases, with 1 base of the junction left unmatched. There are 14 residues in the CDR3. The CDR3 DNA sequence: TGTGCCAGCAGTTTATCGACAGGGGCCTATGGCTACACCTTC. It codes for CASSLSTGAYGYTF.

This clone is medium-sized in the sample. The genes are TRBV9 and TRBJ2-7; weak D call: TRBD2 (5 bases). Germline V gene data show CDR1 as SGDLS and CDR2 as YYNGEE. Trimming removed 4 bases from V and 3 bases from J, with 11 bases in between. The CDR3 is 13 residues long. CDR3 residues: CASSSGSSYEQYF. For the CDR3, the DNA is TGTGCCAGCAGCAGCGGATCAAGCTACGAGCAGTACTTC. The full variable domain, with the rest looked up from reference TRBV9 and TRBJ2-7, is DSGVTQTPKHLITATGQRVTLRCSPRSGDLSVYWYQQSLDQGLQFLIQYYNGEERAKGNILERFSAQQFPDLHSELNLSSLELGDSALYFCASSSGSSYEQYFGPGTRLTVT.

The V call is TRBV19, the J call TRBJ2-7; 8 nucleotides align to TRBD1. V was clipped by 4 bases and J by 3 bases; unmatched bases: 5. This CDR3 has 14 residues. CDR1 LNHDA and CDR2 SQIVND come from the germline V gene (reference sequence). Here the CDR3 DNA reads TGTGCCAGTAGTACGACAGGGGATGGCTACGAGCAGTACTTC. Its protein product is CASSTTGDGYEQYF. Supplemented by reference TRBV19 and TRBJ2-7, the full variable domain reads DGGITQSPKYLFRKEGQNVTLSCEQNLNHDAMYWYRQDPGQGLRLIYYSQIVNDFQKGDIAEGYSVSREKKESFPLTVTSAQKNPTAFYLCASSTTGDGYEQYFGPGTRLTVT.

This clone was counted a single time. The chain recombines TRBV7-3 with TRBJ1-1, with D perhaps TRBD1 (5 bases). Germline V gene sequence: CDR1 SGHTA, CDR2 FQGTGA. Between the trimmed V and J ends, which lost 5 bases and 4 bases, there was a span of 14 bases. This CDR3 comprises 14 residues. The CDR3 DNA reads as TGTGCCAGCAGCCCAAGTGCGGGGACCACTGAAGCTTTCTTT. Its protein product is CASSPSAGTTEAFF.

V and J are TRBV19 and TRBJ2-7; D ambiguous. V was cut by 5 bases and J by 7 bases, with 9 bases left in between. The CDR3 sequence is 11 residues long. Germline V gene lookup returns CDR1 LNHDA and CDR2 SQIVND (reference sequence). DNA of the CDR3: TGTGCCAGTAGTGGCATTGGTGAGCAGTACTTC. It specifies CASSGIGEQYF.

This chain links TRBV3-1 (or the pseudogene TRBV3-2) with TRBJ1-2, with D maybe TRBD1 (6 bases). Trimming removed 6 bases at V and 5 bases at J, with 13 bases between. CDR1 and CDR2 from the germline V gene are LGHDT and YNNKEL (reference sequence). CDR3 size: 13 residues. The CDR3 is CASSPGTPYGYTF. The CDR3 DNA reads TGTGCCAGCAGTCCCGGGACACCATATGGCTACACCTTC.

The chain recombines TRBV19 with TRBJ2-1, with TRBD2 as a possible D gene (5 bases). Germline CDR1 is LNHDA and CDR2 is SQIVND (reference sequence). The CDR3 loop spans 16 amino acids. Trimming cost V 7 bases and J 7 bases, with 23 bases left between them. The CDR3 sequence is CASTAMALAPTNEQFF. Written as DNA, the CDR3 is TGTGCCAGTACCGCCATGGCATTAGCGCCTACAAATGAGCAGTTCTTC. The whole variable domain, filled in from reference TRBV19 and TRBJ2-1, reads DGGITQSPKYLFRKEGQNVTLSCEQNLNHDAMYWYRQDPGQGLRLIYYSQIVNDFQKGDIAEGYSVSREKKESFPLTVTSAQKNPTAFYLCASTAMALAPTNEQFFGPGTRLTVL.

The rearrangement uses TRBV10-1 and TRBJ2-7; D gene ambiguous. Trimming cost V 3 bases and J 7 bases, with 13 bases left between them. This CDR3 is built from 13 residues. The germline V gene encodes CDR1 WNHNN and CDR2 SYGVQD (reference sequence). The CDR3: CASSEPGSVEQYF. Here the CDR3 DNA reads TGCGCCAGCAGTGAACCGGGTTCAGTAGAGCAGTACTTC.

V and J are TRBV18 and TRBJ2-1, with 8 bases matching TRBD1. After removal of 3 bases from V and 5 bases from J, the junction contained 6 bases not matched to a gene. CDR1 and CDR2 from the germline V gene are KGHSH and LQKENI. CDR3 size: 15 residues. CDR3 protein: CASSPGLTGDNEQFF. Written as DNA, the CDR3 is TGTGCCAGCTCACCTGGGTTGACAGGGGACAATGAGCAGTTCTTC.

The chain employs TRBV28 and TRBJ1-2, with 9 bases matching TRBD1. The germline CDR1 and CDR2 sequences are MDHEN and SYDVKM. This CDR3 comprises 12 residues. V shed 8 bases, J shed 8 bases, and the junction held 6 bases outside the gene matches. DNA for the CDR3: TGTGCCAGCGAGGACAGGGGTAGAGGCTACACCTTC. This translates into CASEDRGRGYTF.

The chain employs TRBV7-3 and TRBJ1-4, with 9 bases that match TRBD1. With 5 bases clipped from V and 5 bases from J, the junction kept 9 bases outside the gene matches. The CDR3 runs to 16 residues. Germline V gene data show CDR1 as SGHTA and CDR2 as FQGTGA. Here the CDR3 reads CASSPITGTGNEKLFF. CDR3 nucleotide sequence: TGTGCCAGCAGCCCCATAACCGGGACAGGGAATGAAAAACTGTTTTTT.

The rearrangement uses TRBV25-1 and TRBJ2-2; D might be TRBD2 (6 bases). Germline lookup yields CDR1 MGHDK and CDR2 SYGVNS. This CDR3 is 14 amino acids long. V was cut by 7 bases and J by 0 bases, with 9 bases left in between. CDR3 DNA: TGTGCCAGCACGGCGGGAACGAACACCGGGGAGCTGTTTTTT. Translated, it gives CASTAGTNTGELFF.

V and J are TRBV4-1 and TRBJ1-5, with D unclear. Germline V gene data show CDR1 as MGHRA and CDR2 as YSYEKL. This CDR3 region has 14 residues. V lost 0 bases, J lost 4 bases, and 7 bases lay in between. CDR3 residues: CASSQETENQPQHF. CDR3 coding DNA: TGCGCCAGCAGCCAAGAAACAGAGAATCAGCCCCAGCATTTT.

The rearrangement joins TRBV4-2 to TRBJ1-6; 8 nucleotides align to TRBD1. V was clipped by 5 bases and J by 7 bases; unmatched bases: 7. The V gene's germline CDR1 is LGHNA and CDR2 YNFKEQ. The CDR3 extends over 15 amino acids. CDR3 residues: CASSYFDRGNSPLHF. The CDR3 coding sequence is TGTGCCAGCAGCTATTTTGACAGGGGAAATTCACCCCTCCACTTT.

This clone was found a few times. V is TRBV5-1 and J is TRBJ2-7, with D possibly TRBD1 on 5 matching bases. CDR3 length: 14 residues. Germline CDR1 SGHRS, CDR2 YFSETQ. The V end was cut by 0 bases, the J end by 5 bases, with 12 bases between. CDR3 loop: CASSLVDSYNEQYF. CDR3 in DNA: TGCGCCAGCAGCTTGGTTGACAGCTACAACGAGCAGTACTTC.

The CDR3 region is CASSFGSGRDPSTDTQYF. CDR3 bases: TGCGCCAGCAGCTTCGGAAGCGGGAGGGACCCTAGCACAGATACGCAGTATTTT. This chain connects TRBV5-1 to TRBJ2-3; 10 bases fit TRBD2. Germline CDR1 reads SGHRS; CDR2 reads YFSETQ. The CDR3 loop spans 18 amino acids. V was clipped by 2 bases and J by 0 bases; unmatched bases: 9. Complete variable domain (other parts from reference TRBV5-1 and TRBJ2-3): KAGVTQTPRYLIKTRGQQVTLSCSPISGHRSVSWYQQTPGQGLQFLFEYFSETQRNKGNFPGRFSGRQFSNSRSEMNVSTLELGDSALYLCASSFGSGRDPSTDTQYFGPGTRLTVL.